The 18 T cell receptor beta chains listed next were all sequenced from one sample in a study of T cells in Graves' hyperthyroidism and ophthalmopathy. The TCR beta CDR3 regions underwent amplification using RNA transcripts as the source. HTBI primers drove first-round RT-PCR of the TCR CDR3. TCRdb itself ran the multiplex PCR reads through MiXCR, one entry per CDR3 protein. The sample records over 200,000 distinct CDR3 sequences, around 20% being singletons. Sequencing was done on a sample of blood. The receptors come from a man aged 35 to 55 with Graves' hyperthyroidism.

Points on this clonotype: This may arise from a read error, as a much more abundant clone is one base away. This sequence joins TRBV30 and TRBJ1-1; 7 bases are shared with TRBD1. Germline V lookup: CDR1 GTSNPN, CDR2 SVGIG (reference sequence). The CDR3 runs 16 residues. The CDR3 DNA sequence: TGTGCCTGGAGTCTTGGGACAGCCCAAATGAACACTGAAACTTTCTTT. It encodes CAWSLGTAQMNTETFF.

In this sample, this clonotype turned up many times. The chain carries TRBV12-3 or TRBV12-4 and TRBJ1-1; D gene unclear. The CDR3 runs to 15 residues. The V and J ends lost 0 bases and 5 bases respectively, with 13 bases between them. Written as DNA, the CDR3 is TGTGCCAGCAGTTTAGCGGTCGCGGTAGGGACTGAAGCTTTCTTT. This translates into CASSLAVAVGTEAFF.

The chain combines TRBV28 with TRBJ2-3; 9 bases agree with TRBD1. Germline V gives CDR1 MDHEN, CDR2 SYDVKM. V gave up 6 bases and J gave up 3 bases; unmatched junction bases: 16. The CDR3 is 18 residues long. The CDR3 coding sequence is TGTGCCAGCAGGGGGGACAGGGAGGGCACCGGGCGGACAGATACGCAGTATTTT. It translates to CASRGDREGTGRTDTQYF.

This rearrangement joins TRBV9 to TRBJ1-2; unclear D gene. The CDR3 has 12 amino acids. The V and J ends lost 0 bases and 8 bases respectively, with 8 bases between them. Germline assignment: CDR1 SGDLS and CDR2 YYNGEE. The CDR3 region is CASSVGRGGYTF. For the CDR3, the DNA is TGTGCCAGCAGCGTAGGGAGAGGCGGCTACACCTTC.

This clonotype was counted ten times or more. The V and J genes are TRBV7-8 and TRBJ2-1; 8 nucleotides agree with TRBD1. The CDR3 is 16 amino acids. V shed 3 bases, J shed 8 bases, and the junction held 12 bases outside the gene matches. The V gene's germline CDR1 is SGHVS and CDR2 FQNEAQ. Here the CDR3 DNA reads TGTGCCAGCAGCTTGGCGCCCCGGGACAGGTTCCATGAGCAGTTCTTC. Amino acids: CASSLAPRDRFHEQFF.

There are many counts of this clonotype. The rearrangement links TRBV27 to TRBJ2-7, with 7 bases lining up with TRBD1. Unmatched junction bases numbered 10, after V lost 8 bases and J lost 3 bases. Germline loops: CDR1 MNHEY, CDR2 SMNVEV (reference sequence). The CDR3 loop spans 14 amino acids. The CDR3 DNA reads TGTGCCAGCCGCACGCTGCAGGGGGACTACGAGCAGTACTTC. Encoded protein: CASRTLQGDYEQYF.

This clonotype was observed a single time. The chain recombines TRBV30 with TRBJ2-5, with 10 bases identical to TRBD2. Germline loops: CDR1 GTSNPN, CDR2 SVGIG (reference sequence). CDR3 length equals 16 residues. V was clipped by 0 bases and J by 4 bases; unmatched bases: 8. CDR3 in amino acids: CAWSVRGSGGVETQYF. CDR3 DNA sequence: TGTGCCTGGAGTGTACGGGGGAGCGGGGGGGTAGAGACCCAGTACTTC.

The V call is TRBV5-5, the J call TRBJ1-2; D not certain. Germline CDR1 is SGHKS and CDR2 is YYEKEE (reference sequence). The CDR3 spans 13 residues. V lost 1 base and J lost 1, with 5 bases in between. In nucleotides, the CDR3 is TGTGCCAGCAGCTTGACAGTTAACTATGGCTACACCTTC. Residues: CASSLTVNYGYTF.

This clonotype was counted at least ten times. The genes are TRBV28 and TRBJ2-1; 8 bases agree with TRBD1. The germline V gene has CDR1 MDHEN and CDR2 SYDVKM. V lost 3 bases to trimming and J lost 5 bases; unmatched junction nucleotides: 9. This CDR3 spans 16 amino acids. For the CDR3, the DNA is TGTGCCAGCAGTTTCGGACAGGGCCGTATGGACAATGAGCAGTTCTTC. Translation: CASSFGQGRMDNEQFF. The full variable domain, in which reference TRBV28 and TRBJ2-1 provide the parts outside the CDR3, is DVKVTQSSRYLVKRTGEKVFLECVQDMDHENMFWYRQDPGLGLRLIYFSYDVKMKEKGDIPEGYSVSREKKERFSLILESASTNQTSMYLCASSFGQGRMDNEQFFGPGTRLTVL.

This clonotype was counted between two and nine times. The chain joins TRBV20-1 to TRBJ2-5; TRBD2 agrees at 10 bases. The germline V gene has CDR1 DFQATT and CDR2 SNEGSKA (reference sequence). The ends lost 5 bases at V and 5 bases at J; junction bases unmatched: 14. The CDR3 runs 16 residues. In DNA, the CDR3 is TGCAGTGCTGCTCACGCCGCTAGCGGGGGTGGGGAGACCCAGTACTTC. Its translation is CSAAHAASGGGETQYF.

This clonotype showed up many times. This chain connects TRBV11-2 to TRBJ2-1; TRBD2 matches at 12 bases. This CDR3 region has 15 residues. Germline CDR1 is SGHAT and CDR2 is FQNNGV. The V gene end was trimmed by 6 bases and the J gene end by 4 bases; junction bases not matched to a gene: 4. CDR3 bases: TGTGCCAGCAGTCCAACTAGCGGGGGGTACAATGAGCAGTTCTTC. This translates into CASSPTSGGYNEQFF.

This clonotype was seen at least ten times. This chain uses TRBV20-1 with TRBJ2-2; D is perhaps TRBD1 or TRBD2 (5 bases each). V was pared by 0 bases and J by 6 bases, with 17 bases between. CDR1 is DFQATT and CDR2 is SNEGSKA in the germline V gene (reference sequence). The CDR3 is 16 residues long. CDR3 sequence: CSARDIRTTSPGELFF. The CDR3 nucleotides read TGCAGTGCTAGAGATATCAGGACAACTAGTCCCGGGGAGCTGTTTTTT.

The chain couples TRBV7-8 to TRBJ1-2, with D hard to call. The CDR3 has 17 amino acids. Trimming left V 1 base short and J 0 bases short, with 15 bases between. Germline CDR1 SGHVS, CDR2 FQNEAQ. The CDR3 DNA reads TGTGCCAGCAGCTTAGTGTCAGGCAAGCCAGCTAACTATGGCTACACCTTC. It specifies CASSLVSGKPANYGYTF. Based on the CDR3 plus reference TRBV7-8 and TRBJ1-2, the full variable domain is GAGVSQSPRYKVAKRGQDVALRCDPISGHVSLFWYQQALGQGPEFLTYFQNEAQLDKSGLPSDRFFAERPEGSVSTLKIQRTQQEDSAVYLCASSLVSGKPANYGYTFGSGTRLTVV.

This clonotype was counted ten times or more. The chain couples TRBV12-3 or TRBV12-4 to TRBJ1-6, with 9 bases that match TRBD1. The trim removed 5 bases at V and 7 bases at J, leaving 3 bases unmatched. CDR3 size: 14 residues. The CDR3 loop reads CASSPGTGNSPLHF. CDR3 nucleotide sequence: TGTGCCAGCAGTCCCGGGACAGGGAATTCACCCCTCCACTTT.

This clonotype was counted at least ten times. The CDR3 loop is CASSKRTSNEQFF. In DNA form, the CDR3 reads TGTGCCAGCAGTAAACGGACTAGCAATGAGCAGTTCTTC. The chain recombines TRBV28 with TRBJ2-1, with 7 bases aligning to TRBD2. Germline CDR1 is MDHEN and CDR2 is SYDVKM. Germline trimming cut 5 bases from V and 6 bases from J; bases unmatched to any gene: 4. The CDR3 extends over 13 amino acids.

This chain uses TRBV9 with TRBJ2-1, with 9 positions matching TRBD2. The V gene end was trimmed by 0 bases and the J gene end by 3 bases; junction bases not matched to a gene: 4. This CDR3 comprises 16 residues. CDR1 SGDLS and CDR2 YYNGEE come from the germline V gene. The DNA of the CDR3 is TGTGCCAGCAGCGTAGGGGGTAGCGGGGGCTACAATGAGCAGTTCTTC. Its protein product is CASSVGGSGGYNEQFF.

This clonotype was seen ten or more times. The chain joins TRBV7-9 to TRBJ2-7, with TRBD1 identical over 7 bases. V lost 4 bases and J lost 3; bases outside the gene matches: 9. Per germline, CDR1 SEHNR and CDR2 FQNEAQ (reference sequence). CDR3 length equals 15 residues. CDR3 region: CASSYLPGTVYEQYF. DNA of the CDR3: TGTGCCAGCAGCTACCTCCCCGGGACAGTCTACGAGCAGTACTTC. Together with reference TRBV7-9 and TRBJ2-7, the CDR3 gives the full variable domain: DTGVSQNPRHKITKRGQNVTFRCDPISEHNRLYWYRQTLGQGPEFLTYFQNEAQLEKSRLLSDRFSAERPKGSFSTLEIQRTEQGDSAMYLCASSYLPGTVYEQYFGPGTRLTVT.

In this sample, this clonotype turned up a few times. This chain connects TRBV2 to TRBJ1-5, with unresolved D. CDR1 and CDR2 (germline): SNHLY, FYNNEI. V was cut by 3 bases and J by 5 bases, with 5 bases left in between. The CDR3 consists of 12 residues. The CDR3 is CASSDRHQPQHF. The CDR3 region has the DNA TGTGCCAGCAGTGACAGACATCAGCCCCAGCATTTT.